Below, 9 T cell receptor beta chains from the same sample are listed, as sequenced in a study of memory CD4+ T cells and cytomegalovirus serostatus. The sort gate was single viable CD3+CD4+CD8-CD45RO+ cells for memory CD4+ T cells. The assay was immunoSEQ multiplex PCR, and TCRdb's table has in-frame clones only and misses some. The sample carries about 54,000 clones, around 78% recorded once. The specimen was memory CD4+ T cells from blood. These receptors all stem from an adult in good health and CMV-seronegative.

CDR3 loop: CASSSTFRDRVRVNTEAFF. The CDR3 region has the DNA TGTGCCAGCAGCTCTACTTTCCGGGACAGGGTGAGGGTTAACACTGAAGCTTTCTTT. The genes are TRBV5-5 and TRBJ1-1, with 9 bases fitting TRBD1. V was clipped by 3 bases and J by 2 bases; unmatched bases: 17. Germline V CDR1 and CDR2: SGHKS, YYEKEE (reference sequence). The CDR3 consists of 19 residues.

This clone was seen a single time. DNA for the CDR3: TGTGCCAGCAGCTTATTAACAGCCAATAATTCACCCCTCCACTTT. Its translation: CASSLLTANNSPLHF. The V call is TRBV11-2, the J call TRBJ1-6, with no clear D. There are 15 residues in the CDR3. V was pared by 2 bases and J by 5 bases, with 10 bases between. Germline loops: CDR1 SGHAT, CDR2 FQNNGV.

This chain connects TRBV15 to TRBJ2-5; D ambiguous. V was pared by 1 base and J by 5 bases, with 17 bases between. The CDR3 is 16 amino acids. The V gene's germline CDR1 is LNHNV and CDR2 YYDKDF (reference sequence). CDR3 sequence reads: CATSRVSGLGAETQYF. The CDR3 DNA sequence: TGTGCCACCAGCAGAGTTTCCGGGTTGGGCGCGGAGACCCAGTACTTC.

J is TRBJ2-1 and V is TRBV11-3; D perhaps matches TRBD2 (6 bases). Germline CDR1 SGHNT, CDR2 YENEEA. The CDR3 is 15 residues long. The V and J ends lost 2 bases and 2 bases respectively, with 10 bases between them. The CDR3 DNA follows: TGTGCCAGCAGCTTATCGGCGGGGCCCTACAATGAGCAGTTCTTC. Translation: CASSLSAGPYNEQFF. The whole variable domain, remainder taken from reference TRBV11-3 and TRBJ2-1, is EAGVVQSPRYKIIEKKQPVAFWCNPISGHNTLYWYLQNLGQGPELLIRYENEEAVDDSQLPKDRFSAERLKGVDSTLKIQPAELGDSAVYLCASSLSAGPYNEQFFGPGTRLTVL.

The J gene is TRBJ2-3, the V gene TRBV4-3; perhaps TRBD1 as D (6 bases). This CDR3 contains 16 residues. CDR1 is LGHNA, CDR2 YSLEER, per germline. With 0 bases removed from V and 1 base from J, the gap between germline ends came to 11 bases. Here the CDR3 reads CASSQEGGKGTDTQYF. The DNA for the CDR3 is TGCGCCAGCAGCCAAGAAGGGGGTAAAGGCACAGATACGCAGTATTTT.

The chain joins TRBV6-1 to TRBJ2-7; D perhaps matches TRBD2 (5 bases). Trimming took 6 bases from V and 6 from J, leaving 21 bases between them. CDR1 and CDR2 from the germline V gene are MNHNS and SASEGT. The CDR3 spans 15 residues. The CDR3 DNA sequence: TGTGCCAGCAGCCTCCCACTAGATAGTATAGGCGAGCAGTACTTC. Translation: CASSLPLDSIGEQYF.

A word on this clone: One end of the junction is discordant with germline, which a read error may explain. The CDR3 reads CASSLALFTGTHTGELFF. The CDR3 DNA follows: TGTGCTAGCAGCTTAGCGCTCTTTACAGGGACCCACACCGGGGAGCTGTTTTTT. The V gene is TRBV7-7, the J gene TRBJ2-2, with D perhaps matching TRBD1 (6 bases). The CDR3 contains 18 residues. Germline V CDR1 and CDR2: SSHAT, FNYEAQ (reference sequence).

The chain joins TRBV7-3 to TRBJ1-3; no reliable D call. This CDR3 contains 14 residues. Trimming shortened V by 5 bases and J by 4 bases, and 12 bases separated the two germline ends. Germline loops: CDR1 SGHTA, CDR2 FQGTGA. CDR3: CASSNQALGNTIYF. DNA of the CDR3: TGTGCCAGCAGCAACCAGGCTCTGGGAAACACCATATATTTT.

The rearrangement joins TRBV11-3 to TRBJ2-3; D unclear. The CDR3 has 14 residues. Trimming shortened V by 5 bases and J by 3 bases, and 12 bases separated the two germline ends. CDR1 is SGHNT, CDR2 YENEEA, per germline. The CDR3 region is CASSPNHDTDTQYF. CDR3 DNA: TGTGCCAGCAGCCCAAACCACGATACAGATACGCAGTATTTT.